The 29 T cell receptor beta chains in this list originate from one sample, sequenced in a study of tumor-infiltrating lymphocytes in primary liver carcinoma. Between about 17 and 34 mg of unsorted bulk tissue served as the source from which RNA and DNA were co-extracted. The input was 450 to 500 ng total RNA; TCR beta cDNA was made from it with a constant-region primer. Libraries covering TCR beta were generated through three nested multiplex PCR rounds (using a slightly modified ARM-PCR). Forward primers for TRBV1-TRBV30 and a C-beta reverse primer served the first two PCR rounds, at about 9 cycles each. From the multiplex PCR reads, TCRdb called clonotypes with MiXCR, one entry per CDR3 protein. The repertoire holds around 79,000 distinct CDR3 sequences, with about three quarters as singletons. Material for sequencing was tumor-adjacent normal liver tissue. These TCRs come from a man aged 40-50 years with primary liver carcinoma and hepatitis B virus infection.

V and J are TRBV6-2 or TRBV6-3 and TRBJ2-6; 12 positions agree with TRBD1. V was clipped by 8 bases and J by 9 bases; unmatched bases: 14. The CDR3 loop spans 17 amino acids. From germline, CDR1 is MNHEY and CDR2 SVGEGT. The CDR3 spells CASGSGTGGFWVNVLTF. CDR3 in DNA: TGTGCCAGCGGTTCCGGGACAGGGGGCTTCTGGGTCAACGTCCTGACTTTC.

This sequence joins TRBV6-1 and TRBJ2-3; D possibly corresponds to TRBD1 (6 bases). The germline V gene encodes CDR1 MNHNS and CDR2 SASEGT. V lost 3 bases and J lost 4, with 17 bases in between. The CDR3 is made up of 16 amino acids. CDR3 amino acids: CASSEVGGHCADTQYF. CDR3 nucleotides: TGTGCCAGCAGTGAGGTAGGGGGTCATTGCGCAGATACGCAGTATTTT.

Concerning this clonotype itself: Since a much larger clone is just one base distant, this may be a read error. Since the CDR3 does not end with the conserved phenylalanine or tryptophan, this likely comes from a read error. The rearrangement uses TRBV28 and TRBJ1-1; 8 nucleotides align to TRBD1. V dropped 5 bases and J dropped 10; count of bases not matched to a gene: 3. Germline V gene lookup returns CDR1 MDHEN and CDR2 SYDVKM. This CDR3 spans 11 amino acids. The CDR3 loop reads CASSQGARAFL. The CDR3 DNA reads as TGTGCCAGCAGTCAGGGGGCGAGAGCTTTCCTT.

Of note for this clonotype: Compared with germline, one end of the junction differs, possibly owing to a read error. This rearrangement joins TRBV24-1 to TRBJ2-1; 11 bases are shared with TRBD1. The germline V gene has CDR1 KGHDR and CDR2 SFDVKD. The CDR3 extends over 17 amino acids. DNA for the CDR3: TGTGTCACCAGTGATTTGCCCCGGGACAGGGGGGACAATGAGCAGTTCTTC. Translating it yields CVTSDLPRDRGDNEQFF.

This clonotype has a handful of counts. A much larger clone differs by one base, so this may be a read error. The rearrangement uses TRBV11-2 and TRBJ2-2; the D gene is possibly TRBD2 (5 bases). Trimming removed 0 bases at V and 3 bases at J, with 14 bases between. This CDR3 comprises 17 residues. Germline lookup yields CDR1 SGHAT and CDR2 FQNNGV. The CDR3 region is CASSLDYRGRDTGELFF. DNA of the CDR3: TGTGCCAGCAGCTTAGATTATCGGGGTAGGGACACCGGGGAGCTGTTTTTT.

Of note for this clonotype: The junction and the germline gene differ at one end; a read error may be behind it. The J gene is TRBJ2-1, the V gene TRBV10-1, with D possibly being TRBD1 or TRBD2 (5 bases each). In germline, CDR1 is WNHNN, CDR2 SYGVQD (reference sequence). The CDR3 has 16 residues. For the CDR3, the DNA is TGCGCCAGCAGTGATACCGGGACGGTATCCTACAATGGGCAGTTCTTC. It encodes CASSDTGTVSYNGQFF.

The V call is TRBV4-2, the J call TRBJ2-7, with a weak D call TRBD2 (6 bases). The V gene's germline CDR1 is LGHNA and CDR2 YNFKEQ. V lost 3 bases, J lost 1 base, and 16 bases lay in between. The CDR3 extends over 16 amino acids. The CDR3 DNA follows: TGTGCCAGCAGCCATGCAGCTAGCGCGGTTTCCTACGAGCAGTACTTC. Translation: CASSHAASAVSYEQYF.

This clonotype was detected a few times. One end of the junction is discordant with germline, which a read error may explain. The chain recombines TRBV11-2 with TRBJ2-1; D is undetermined. Germline CDR1 is SGHAT and CDR2 is FQNNGV. The CDR3 extends over 15 amino acids. The chain's CDR3 is CTSSLVGRSYNEQFF. The CDR3 DNA reads as TGTACCAGCAGCCTAGTGGGAAGGTCCTACAATGAGCAGTTCTTC. Full variable domain (remainder filled in from reference TRBV11-2 and TRBJ2-1): EAGVAQSPRYKIIEKRQSVAFWCNPISGHATLYWYQQILGQGPKLLIQFQNNGVVDDSQLPKDRFSAERLKGVDSTLKIQPAKLEDSAVYLCTSSLVGRSYNEQFFGPGTRLTVL.

Note on this clonotype: Mismatch with germline at one junction end may stem from a read error. The chain recombines TRBV29-1 with TRBJ2-2, with D possibly TRBD2 on 5 matching bases. The CDR3 totals 14 residues. Germline V lookup: CDR1 SQVTM, CDR2 ANQGSEA. The DNA of the CDR3 is TGCAGCGTTGAATGCCAGTATAACACCGGGGAGCTGTCTTTT. This encodes CSVECQYNTGELSF.

As regards this clonotype: Mismatch with germline at one junction end may stem from a read error. The chain is built from TRBV4-2 and TRBJ2-7; D is unclear. CDR3 length equals 14 residues. CDR1 and CDR2 (germline): LGHNA, YNFKEQ. CDR3 DNA sequence: TGTGCCAGCAGCCCCTCGACACGGCTCAACGAACAGTACTTC. It yields the protein CASSPSTRLNEQYF.

A remark on this clonotype: This CDR3 is missing its conserved last phenylalanine or tryptophan, likely due to a read error. V and J are TRBV11-2 and TRBJ2-1; D is uncertain. The germline V gene has CDR1 SGHAT and CDR2 FQNNGV. The length of the CDR3 is 13 residues. The CDR3, as DNA: TGCGCCAGTAGCTTCACAGTGGTCAATGAGCAGTTCATC. Its protein product is CASSFTVVNEQFI.

Remarks on this clonotype: It is likely a read error, because the conserved phenylalanine at the end of the CDR3 is missing. The DNA is left out, because the CDR3 cannot be placed on it with certainty; the CDR3 is given as TCRdb lists it. This chain links TRBV6-5 with TRBJ2-1; the table calls TRBD1, which could not be checked here. 15 amino acids form the CDR3, both terminal residues included. In germline, CDR1 is MNHEY, CDR2 SVGAGI. The CDR3 sequence is CASSWGEGALNEQLL.

Remarks on this clonotype: At one boundary the junction diverges from the germline segment, which might be a read error. J is TRBJ2-1 and V is TRBV7-9, with a tentative D call TRBD2 (5 bases). There are 14 residues in the CDR3. The germline V gene has CDR1 SEHNR and CDR2 FQNEAQ (reference sequence). This CDR3 reads CASSPSGLDNEQFF. The CDR3 DNA sequence: TGCGCCAGCAGCCCAAGTGGACTTGACAATGAGCAGTTCTTC. Drawing the rest from reference TRBV7-9 and TRBJ2-1, the complete variable domain is DTGVSQNPRHKITKRGQNVTFRCDPISEHNRLYWYRQTLGQGPEFLTYFQNEAQLEKSRLLSDRFSAERPKGSFSTLEIQRTEQGDSAMYLCASSPSGLDNEQFFGPGTRLTVL.

With respect to this clonotype: Germline is not matched at one junction end, which may reflect a read error. The chain carries TRBV11-2 and TRBJ2-3; D not certain. The CDR3 consists of 14 residues. CDR1 is SGHAT and CDR2 is FQNNGV in the germline V gene. CDR3 nucleotides: TGTGCCAGCAGTTTAGAACTTTACAGCGATACGCAGTGTTTT. Its translation: CASSLELYSDTQCF.

This clonotype was counted once. The final CDR3 position lacks the conserved phenylalanine or tryptophan, pointing to a likely read error. The chain uses TRBV29-1 and TRBJ2-7; D may be TRBD1 (6 bases). The DNA end is more similar to TRBJ2-1, so the J call may be wrong. Germline CDR1 reads SQVTM; CDR2 reads ANQGSEA. The CDR3 has 13 amino acids. The CDR3 spells CSVELGGNIEQFL. CDR3 in DNA: TGCAGCGTTGAACTAGGGGGTAACATCGAGCAGTTCCTC.

This clonotype was counted only a few times. Sequence at one end of the junction differs from germline and may be a read error. The J gene is TRBJ1-1, the V gene TRBV29-1; no definite D call. The CDR3 covers 13 residues. CDR1 is SQVTM, CDR2 ANQGSEA, per germline. CDR3 loop: CIVEVQRDAEVFF. The CDR3 DNA reads as TGCATCGTTGAAGTACAAAGAGACGCTGAAGTTTTCTTT.

The V call is TRBV24-1, the J call TRBJ2-5; D gene unclear. The CDR3 extends over 14 amino acids. Germline V gene lookup returns CDR1 KGHDR and CDR2 SFDVKD. The germline V and J ends were trimmed by 4 bases and 4 bases, with 12 bases remaining between them. Here the CDR3 reads CATSDRRPGETQYF. In DNA, the CDR3 is TGTGCCACCAGTGACCGGCGACCCGGAGAGACCCAGTACTTC.

A remark on this clonotype: A junction end diverges from the germline sequence, so it may reflect a read error. The chain uses TRBV13 and TRBJ1-1; TRBD1 agrees at 7 bases. The germline V gene encodes CDR1 PRHDT and CDR2 FYEKMQ (reference sequence). The CDR3 extends over 13 amino acids. Here the CDR3 DNA reads TGTGACAGCAGCTTAGCGACAGGGACTGAAACTTTCTTT. Translated, it gives CDSSLATGTETFF.

As to this clonotype: One end of the junction does not line up with germline, which may come from a read error. V gene TRBV11-2 combines with J gene TRBJ2-6, with 8 positions matching TRBD1. The CDR3 spans 21 residues. Germline V gene data show CDR1 as SGHAT and CDR2 as FQNNGV. The CDR3 coding sequence is TGTACCAGTAGCATGGGGGGAGACAGGGGCATTTCCCTCTCTGGGGCCAACGTCCTGACTTTC. Its protein product is CTSSMGGDRGISLSGANVLTF.

A remark on this clonotype: A much larger clone sits a single nucleotide away, making a read error possible. The CDR3 DNA is TGTGCCAGTAGTATGGGGCACCTCACTGAAACTTTCTTT. Translation gives CASSMGHLTETFF. This chain joins TRBV19 and TRBJ1-1; D possibly corresponds to TRBD1 (5 bases). This CDR3 is built from 13 residues. Germline V gives CDR1 LNHDA, CDR2 SQIVND (reference sequence).

On this clonotype: This sequence may be a read error, since a much larger clone differs from it by one base. This chain connects TRBV28 to TRBJ2-7; D gene uncertain. The CDR3 has 11 amino acids. Germline values: CDR1 MDHEN, CDR2 SYDVKM. CDR3 protein: CANSVRYEQYF. CDR3 sequence (DNA): TGTGCCAACAGTGTAAGGTACGAGCAGTACTTC.

This chain joins TRBV6-1 and TRBJ2-7; no clear D. Looked up from germline, CDR1 is MNHNS and CDR2 is SASEGT. There are 17 residues in the CDR3. V was shortened by 4 bases and J by 9 bases, with 28 bases between the two germline ends. This CDR3 is CASSAAYSVGYGTGQYF. For the CDR3, the DNA is TGTGCCAGCAGTGCCGCTTATAGTGTCGGCTACGGTACGGGGCAGTACTTC.

V is TRBV11-1 and J is TRBJ2-1, with 9 bases lining up with TRBD2. V trimming: 1 base; J trimming: 9 bases; junction bases outside the gene matches: 7. The CDR3 is made up of 15 amino acids. Germline CDR1 is SGHAT and CDR2 is FQDESV (reference sequence). CDR3 protein: CASSLETSGSGEQFF. In DNA, the CDR3 is TGTGCCAGCAGCTTAGAGACTAGCGGTTCTGGTGAGCAGTTCTTC.

This chain uses TRBV10-3 with TRBJ2-7; D unresolved. Trimming took 0 bases from V and 5 from J, leaving 8 bases between them. This CDR3 contains 13 residues. Germline assignment: CDR1 ENHRY and CDR2 SYGVKD. The CDR3: CAISESRVDEQYF. CDR3 nucleotides: TGTGCCATCAGTGAGTCTAGGGTGGACGAGCAGTACTTC.

A word on this clonotype: Lacking the conserved final phenylalanine or tryptophan, this CDR3 likely reflects a read error. The genes are TRBV7-8 and TRBJ2-1; 9 bases are shared with TRBD2. From germline, CDR1 is SGHVS and CDR2 FQNEAQ. The CDR3 has 17 residues. Written as DNA, the CDR3 is TGTGCCTGCAGCTTGTTATGGGGTAGCGGGAGAACCAATGAGCAGTTCTTA. It encodes CACSLLWGSGRTNEQFL.

As for this clonotype: One end of the junction fails to match germline, which may point to a read error. The rearrangement joins TRBV4-1 to TRBJ2-2; D is undetermined. CDR1 and CDR2 (germline): MGHRA, YSYEKL. The CDR3 has 17 residues. Written as DNA, the CDR3 is TGCGCCAGCAGCCTCAGATTAGAAGATGTGAACACCAGGGAGCTGTTTTTT. It encodes CASSLRLEDVNTRELFF.

As regards this clonotype: No conserved phenylalanine or tryptophan ends this CDR3, so it is likely a read error. J is TRBJ2-2 and V is TRBV11-1; D remains ambiguous. There are 13 residues in the CDR3. The V gene's germline CDR1 is SGHAT and CDR2 FQDESV (reference sequence). The chain's CDR3 is CASILVRFVELFY. The CDR3, as DNA: TGTGCCAGCATCTTAGTACGTTTCGTGGAGCTGTTTTAT.

V gene TRBV6-2 or TRBV6-3 combines with J gene TRBJ2-1, with D tentatively TRBD2 (5 bases). V was trimmed by 6 bases and J by 12 bases, leaving 18 bases between them. Germline V gene data show CDR1 as MNHEY and CDR2 as SVGEGT. This CDR3 is 13 amino acids long. Here the CDR3 reads CASSPTDYSGQFF. The DNA for the CDR3 is TGTGCCAGCAGCCCCACCGACTACAGTGGGCAGTTCTTC.

Regarding this clonotype: With a much larger clone just one base away, this may be a read error. The chain recombines TRBV28 with TRBJ1-6, with TRBD1 as a possible D gene (5 bases). V was clipped by 7 bases and J by 10 bases, with 17 bases between them. Germline V lookup: CDR1 MDHEN, CDR2 SYDVKM. The CDR3 loop spans 14 amino acids. As DNA, the CDR3 is TGTGCCAGCAACCGAACAAGGGGAAGGTCACCCCTCCACTTT. It yields the protein CASNRTRGRSPLHF.